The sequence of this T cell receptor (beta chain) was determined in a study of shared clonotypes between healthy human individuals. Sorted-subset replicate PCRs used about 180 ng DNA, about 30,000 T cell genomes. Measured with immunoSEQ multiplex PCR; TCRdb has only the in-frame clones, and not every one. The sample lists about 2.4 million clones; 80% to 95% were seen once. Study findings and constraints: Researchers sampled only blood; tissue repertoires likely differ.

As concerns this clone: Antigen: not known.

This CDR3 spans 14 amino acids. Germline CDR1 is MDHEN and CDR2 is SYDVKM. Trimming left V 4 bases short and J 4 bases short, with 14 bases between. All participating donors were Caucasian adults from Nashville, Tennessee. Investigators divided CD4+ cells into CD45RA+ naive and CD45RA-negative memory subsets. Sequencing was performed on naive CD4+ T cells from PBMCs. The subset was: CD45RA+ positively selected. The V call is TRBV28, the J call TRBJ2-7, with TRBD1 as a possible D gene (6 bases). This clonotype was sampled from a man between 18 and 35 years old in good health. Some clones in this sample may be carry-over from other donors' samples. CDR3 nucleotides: TGTGCCAGCAGTTCCCCCGGGACACTTTACGAGCAGTACTTC. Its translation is CASSSPGTLYEQYF. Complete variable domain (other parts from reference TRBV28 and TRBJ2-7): DVKVTQSSRYLVKRTGEKVFLECVQDMDHENMFWYRQDPGLGLRLIYFSYDVKMKEKGDIPEGYSVSREKKERFSLILESASTNQTSMYLCASSSPGTLYEQYFGPGTRLTVT.